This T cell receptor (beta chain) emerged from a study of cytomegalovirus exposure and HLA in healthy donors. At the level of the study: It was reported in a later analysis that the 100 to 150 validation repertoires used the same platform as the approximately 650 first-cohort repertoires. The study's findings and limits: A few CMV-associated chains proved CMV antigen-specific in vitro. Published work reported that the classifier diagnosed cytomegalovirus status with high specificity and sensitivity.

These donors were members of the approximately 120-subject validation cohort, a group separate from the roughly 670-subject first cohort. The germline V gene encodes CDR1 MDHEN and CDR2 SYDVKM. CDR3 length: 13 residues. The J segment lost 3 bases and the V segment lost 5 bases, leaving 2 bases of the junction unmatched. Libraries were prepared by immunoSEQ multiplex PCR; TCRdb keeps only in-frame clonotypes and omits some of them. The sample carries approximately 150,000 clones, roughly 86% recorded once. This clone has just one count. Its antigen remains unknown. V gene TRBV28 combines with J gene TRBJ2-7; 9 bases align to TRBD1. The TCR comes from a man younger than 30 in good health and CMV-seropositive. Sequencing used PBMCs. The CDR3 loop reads CASSPGQGYEQYF. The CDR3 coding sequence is TGTGCCAGCAGTCCGGGACAGGGCTACGAGCAGTACTTC.